This TCR beta chain comes out of a study of shared clonotypes between healthy human individuals. The overall study: The cohort had two women and a few men, ages 18 to 49.

Assay execution proceeded at the deep level. Only in-frame clones appear in the TCRdb table, and some are missing; sequencing was by immunoSEQ multiplex PCR. The data contain roughly 2.4 million clones, under 97% of them seen just once; the ten biggest clones take up around 0.13%. The material sequenced was naive CD4+ T cells sorted from blood. The subset was: CD45RA+ positively selected. The receptor comes from a man aged 18 to 30 in good health.

CDR3 residues: CASSVSGRDTDTQYF. In DNA form, the CDR3 reads TGTGCCAGCAGCGTAAGCGGGAGGGACACAGATACGCAGTATTTT. The gene calls are TRBV9 and TRBJ2-3; 10 bases align to TRBD2. Germline CDR1 reads SGDLS; CDR2 reads YYNGEE. V gave up 1 base and J gave up 2 bases; unmatched junction bases: 1. CDR3 size: 15 residues.